This TCR beta chain was identified during a study of blood T cell repertoires in COVID-19 (dated by TCRdb to 2018 to 2021). Describing the broader study: The collaborator samples originated in the United States, Italy and Spain and spanned the acute and convalescent phases of COVID-19. The material from the prospective study consisted of cDNA or gDNA derived from T cells, B-cell-depleted T cells, or PBMCs. Deeply sampled blood TCRbeta repertoires from subjects exposed to, actively infected with, or recovered from COVID-19 were included in the dataset. The repertoires were released in a freely available public database meant as a resource for research on the immune response to SARS-CoV-2. Samples came from the ongoing ImmuneRACE study (first 160 participants) plus 1,254 subjects from 6 global collaborators. The sample metadata nearly always contained a de-identified subject ID, COVID-19 status, age in years and sex. Where available, HLA class I and class II types were taken from metadata supplied by the sample provider and were not determined by assay-based typing. What the work shows at the level of the full study, not this receptor alone: The amount of clinical and demographic metadata varied by source and participant and was provided uncurated.

Whole blood was collected in K2EDTA tubes by collaborating institutions according to the institutions' own protocols. For TCRbeta analysis, collaborators shipped samples as frozen whole blood, isolated PBMCs, or DNA extracted from either of those sample types. A remark on this clone: The clone's antigen remains unknown. No much larger clone is present one base from it, and per-base qualities are unavailable.

TCRbeta CDR3 regions were amplified from genomic DNA using the immunoSEQ Assay, a bias-controlled multiplex PCR. On the authors' methods: Within the assay, amplification of reference gene primers was used to estimate how many nucleated cells each sample contained. To quantify the absolute abundance of each unique TCRbeta CDR3 rearrangement, sequence reads were collapsed and filtered. For each sample, productive Simpson clonality was calculated as the square root of Simpson's diversity index across productive rearrangements. TCRdb retrieved this table from immuneACCESS and kept in-frame rearrangements only. Not all clones are present; in checked studies, unresolved V genes account for under half, and no reason is known for the remainder. The V and J calls and clone size come from that table; D and trimming were worked out from the DNA. Counted in this sample were about 120,000 clones; approximately 85% of them appeared once. The ten most abundant clones make up under 13% of the sample.

The germline V gene gives CDR1 as SGDLS and CDR2 as YYNGEE. Germline trimming amounts to 4 bases on V and 7 bases on J, with 10 as the count of junction bases outside the gene matches. CDR3 length: 15 amino acids, cysteine to phenylalanine. Just CDR3 DNA is preserved here, 45 bases in frame from base 1. The rearranged segments are TRBV9 and TRBJ2-7; 11 bases in between match TRBD2. Sequencing was carried out using peripheral blood. The receptor comes from an elderly man with acute or convalescent COVID-19. The CDR3 amino acid sequence is: CASSPRTSGREEQYF. The nucleotides read TGTGCCAGCAGCCCCCGGACTAGCGGGCGGGAAGAGCAGTACTTC.